A single sample is the source of the 21 T cell receptor beta chains below, sequenced in a study of cytomegalovirus exposure and HLA in healthy donors. Use of 60 Vbeta and 13 Jbeta primers characterized the PCR. The table came from immunoSEQ multiplex PCR; TCRdb's copy has only in-frame clones and leaves some out. The sample carries around 100,000 clones, roughly 80% recorded once. Material for sequencing was PBMCs. Receptors were obtained from a young man in good health and CMV-seropositive.

The gene calls are TRBV28 and TRBJ1-1; TRBD1 might be the D (6 bases). This CDR3 region has 14 residues. V was clipped by 4 bases and J by 4 bases, with 13 bases between them. Germline V lookup: CDR1 MDHEN, CDR2 SYDVKM. CDR3 sequence: CASSSRTASTEAFF. In nucleotides, the CDR3 is TGTGCCAGCAGTTCCCGGACAGCCTCCACTGAAGCTTTCTTT. The full variable domain, with the rest looked up from reference TRBV28 and TRBJ1-1, is DVKVTQSSRYLVKRTGEKVFLECVQDMDHENMFWYRQDPGLGLRLIYFSYDVKMKEKGDIPEGYSVSREKKERFSLILESASTNQTSMYLCASSSRTASTEAFFGQGTRLTVV.

V gene TRBV7-2 combines with J gene TRBJ2-1, with D tentatively TRBD1 (6 bases). CDR1 and CDR2 (germline): SGHTA, FQGNSA. The CDR3 runs to 15 residues. V lost 8 bases, J lost 6 bases, and 20 bases lay in between. The CDR3 region is CASLPRDKRSNEQFF. CDR3 nucleotides: TGTGCCAGCCTTCCGAGGGACAAGAGATCCAATGAGCAGTTCTTC.

This chain connects TRBV14 to TRBJ2-1; 9 bases align to TRBD2. The V and J ends lost 4 bases and 0 bases, in that order; junction bases with no gene match: 1. The germline V gene encodes CDR1 SGHDN and CDR2 FVKESK. This CDR3 has 15 amino acids. CDR3 sequence reads: CASSLAGASYNEQFF. CDR3 coding DNA: TGTGCCAGCAGCCTAGCGGGAGCCTCCTACAATGAGCAGTTCTTC.

This chain connects TRBV11-2 to TRBJ1-2; D call uncertain. The CDR3 is 15 residues long. Trimming cost V 2 bases and J 0 bases, with 10 bases left between them. Per the germline V gene, CDR1 is SGHAT and CDR2 is FQNNGV. For the CDR3, the DNA is TGTGCCAGCAGCTTAAGCGGAAGCGCTAACTATGGCTACACCTTC. It translates to CASSLSGSANYGYTF. Combining the CDR3 with reference TRBV11-2 and TRBJ1-2 gives the whole variable domain EAGVAQSPRYKIIEKRQSVAFWCNPISGHATLYWYQQILGQGPKLLIQFQNNGVVDDSQLPKDRFSAERLKGVDSTLKIQPAKLEDSAVYLCASSLSGSANYGYTFGSGTRLTVV.

This chain connects TRBV5-8 to TRBJ2-1; no clear D. The CDR3 consists of 12 residues. CDR1 SGHTS and CDR2 YDEGEE come from the germline V gene. V lost 0 bases and J 9 bases, leaving 7 bases between the germline ends. CDR3 DNA: TGTGCCAGCAGCTTGGGATGGGCTGAGCAGTTCTTC. Protein: CASSLGWAEQFF.

In its sample, this clone was seen once. The chain uses TRBV20-1 and TRBJ2-5, with a weak D call TRBD2 (5 bases). The germline V gene encodes CDR1 DFQATT and CDR2 SNEGSKA (reference sequence). The CDR3 runs 11 residues. Trimming shortened V by 3 bases and J by 11 bases, and 13 bases separated the two germline ends. The CDR3 nucleotides read TGCAGTGCTAGGCAGATTGGGGAGCAGTACTTC. This translates into CSARQIGEQYF.

This clone was seen once. In DNA form, the CDR3 reads TGTGCCAGCAGCCGCCCAAGACTAGCGGTATCCTACGAGCAGTACTTC. Protein: CASSRPRLAVSYEQYF. The chain carries TRBV7-6 and TRBJ2-7; 9 bases are shared with TRBD2. Germline assignment: CDR1 SGHVS and CDR2 FNYEAQ. The CDR3 consists of 16 residues. Losses at the gene ends were 5 bases for V and 1 base for J; bases not matched to a gene: 9.

The V call is TRBV28, the J call TRBJ2-7; 10 bases are shared with TRBD2. There are 14 residues in the CDR3. CDR1 is MDHEN, CDR2 SYDVKM, per germline. V trimming: 2 bases; J trimming: 5 bases; junction bases outside the gene matches: 3. CDR3 protein: CASSLLAGAHEQYF. The DNA of the CDR3 is TGTGCCAGCAGTTTACTAGCGGGAGCCCACGAGCAGTACTTC.

This chain connects TRBV20-1 to TRBJ2-7, with 7 nucleotides matching TRBD1. Unmatched junction bases numbered 9, after V lost 6 bases and J lost 10 bases. Germline CDR1 reads DFQATT; CDR2 reads SNEGSKA (reference sequence). The length of the CDR3 is 11 residues. The CDR3 sequence is CSARDGQVQYF. CDR3 sequence (DNA): TGCAGTGCGAGGGACGGACAGGTACAGTACTTC.

J is TRBJ1-5 and V is TRBV27, with D perhaps TRBD1 (5 bases). The germline CDR1 and CDR2 sequences are MNHEY and SMNVEV (reference sequence). The CDR3 has 14 residues. V lost 8 bases to trimming and J lost 1 base, with 12 bases between them. CDR3 sequence: CASGAGGSNQPQHF. In DNA form, the CDR3 reads TGTGCCAGCGGGGCTGGTGGGAGCAATCAGCCCCAGCATTTT.

This rearrangement joins TRBV9 to TRBJ1-1, with D possibly TRBD1 on 5 matching bases. CDR3 length equals 14 residues. V lost 3 bases, J lost 1 base, and 10 bases lay in between. Germline V gene sequence: CDR1 SGDLS, CDR2 YYNGEE. The CDR3 reads CASSGTGGNTEAFF. In DNA, the CDR3 is TGTGCCAGCAGCGGAACAGGTGGGAACACTGAAGCTTTCTTT.

V usage is TRBV19 and J usage is TRBJ2-2, with TRBD2 matching 11 bases. The ends lost 4 bases at V and 0 bases at J; junction bases unmatched: 4. Germline lookup yields CDR1 LNHDA and CDR2 SQIVND (reference sequence). CDR3 length: 17 residues. In DNA, the CDR3 is TGTGCCAGTAGTAAGGGACTAGCGGCTTCGAACACCGGGGAGCTGTTTTTT. Translating gives CASSKGLAASNTGELFF.

V gene TRBV27 combines with J gene TRBJ1-5; D unclear. CDR3 length equals 13 residues. V lost 8 bases and J lost 7, with 15 bases in between. Germline-derived CDR1 and CDR2 are MNHEY and SMNVEV (reference sequence). This CDR3 reads CASADGRRQPQHF. In nucleotides, the CDR3 is TGTGCCAGCGCGGACGGGAGAAGACAGCCCCAGCATTTT.

The chain has TRBV11-2 and TRBJ2-3; a possible D gene is TRBD1 (5 bases). Trimming took off 7 bases at V and 2 bases at J, with 13 bases between the two ends. This CDR3 region has 14 residues. The V gene's germline CDR1 is SGHAT and CDR2 FQNNGV. CDR3 sequence reads: CASTETVPTDTQYF. As DNA, the CDR3 is TGTGCCAGCACCGAGACAGTGCCCACAGATACGCAGTATTTT.

The rearrangement uses TRBV7-2 and TRBJ1-2, with a weak D call TRBD1 (6 bases). V gave up 1 base and J gave up 0 bases, with 18 bases separating them. Looked up from germline, CDR1 is SGHTA and CDR2 is FQGNSA. The CDR3 is 18 amino acids. The CDR3 sequence is CASSLGRTRDTTNYGYTF. The CDR3 nucleotides are TGTGCCAGCAGCTTAGGGAGGACCCGGGACACCACTAACTATGGCTACACCTTC.

Only a few counts were recorded for this clone. This chain uses TRBV10-3 with TRBJ1-1; 10 bases fit TRBD1. The junction had 4 bases not matched to a gene; V was cut back by 7 bases and J by 5 bases. CDR1 is ENHRY, CDR2 SYGVKD, per germline. This CDR3 contains 13 residues. The CDR3 here is CAITRDRGTEAFF. In nucleotides, the CDR3 is TGTGCCATCACCCGGGACAGGGGAACTGAAGCTTTCTTT.

The gene calls are TRBV7-2 and TRBJ1-5; TRBD1 might be the D (6 bases). Per the germline V gene, CDR1 is SGHTA and CDR2 is FQGNSA. The CDR3 is made up of 14 amino acids. Trimming took off 5 bases at V and 5 bases at J, with 13 bases between the two ends. The CDR3 DNA follows: TGTGCCAGCAGCGAGCGGACAGCCGATCAGCCCCAGCATTTT. Translating it yields CASSERTADQPQHF. Looking up the rest from reference TRBV7-2 and TRBJ1-5 gives the full variable domain: GAGVSQSPSNKVTEKGKDVELRCDPISGHTALYWYRQSLGQGLEFLIYFQGNSAPDKSGLPSDRFSAERTGGSVSTLTIQRTQQEDSAVYLCASSERTADQPQHFGDGTRLSIL.

Only a few counts were recorded for this clone. This chain uses TRBV9 with TRBJ2-5; TRBD2 might be the D (5 bases). The CDR3 extends over 14 amino acids. The V end was cut by 3 bases, the J end by 5 bases, with 14 bases between. The germline gives CDR1 SGDLS, CDR2 YYNGEE. CDR3 nucleotide sequence: TGTGCCAGCAGCGGGGCAAGCGGTCGGGAGACCCAGTACTTC. It specifies CASSGASGRETQYF.

With regard to this clone: The junction departs from the called germline gene at one end, perhaps through a read error. CDR3 loop: CSSSLGARGYTF. CDR3 nucleotides: TGTTCCAGCAGCTTAGGTGCTAGGGGCTACACCTTC. This sequence joins TRBV7-9 and TRBJ1-2; D is ambiguous. The CDR3 is made up of 12 amino acids. Germline V lookup: CDR1 SEHNR, CDR2 FQNEAQ (reference sequence).

The chain links TRBV28 to TRBJ1-1; D is unclear. The CDR3 loop spans 14 amino acids. The germline V gene has CDR1 MDHEN and CDR2 SYDVKM. V was trimmed by 6 bases and J by 5 bases, leaving 16 bases between them. The CDR3 sequence is CASSERGLWTEAFF. The DNA for the CDR3 is TGTGCCAGCAGCGAACGAGGGTTGTGGACTGAAGCTTTCTTT.

This clone was observed a handful of times. Different DNA sequences within this sample yield the same CDR3. The chain joins TRBV28 to TRBJ1-1; TRBD1 matches 8 bases. V shed 5 bases, J shed 2 bases, and the junction held 7 bases outside the gene matches. CDR1 and CDR2 (germline): MDHEN, SYDVKM. The CDR3 has 15 residues. CDR3 in DNA: TGTGCCAGCAGTCTTACCGGGACAGGAAACACTGAAGCTTTCTTT. It specifies CASSLTGTGNTEAFF.